This T cell receptor (beta chain) was sequenced in a study of molecular identifiers for immune sequencing clone quantification listed by TCRdb under 2018. About the investigation overall: For a replicate experiment, the RNA from either approximately 20,000 or 100,000 naive CD8 T cells was divided into five aliquots, and four of those aliquots went on to sequencing. This methods study used CD8 T cells to benchmark TCR RNA copy counting and molecular-identifier clustering-based TCR repertoire sequencing (MIDCIRS).

V is cut by 0 bases and J by 0 bases, and the space between the germline ends is 15 bases. CDR1 KGHSH and CDR2 LQKENI are derived from the germline V gene. Reading from cysteine to phenylalanine, the CDR3 counts 19 amino acids. Kept here is only the CDR3 DNA, which spans 57 bases and is read in frame from base 1. Libraries of naive CD8 T cells were built from approximately 22,000 to 940,000 sorted cells, with 10%, 30% or 50% of the purified RNA used. Naive CD8 T cells were FACS-sorted as CD8+CD4-CCR7+CD45RA+ on a BD FACSAria II into RLT Plus buffer. Detection sensitivity was tested by spiking Jurkat RNA equal to roughly nine TCR copies' worth into samples containing about 20,000-1,000,000 naive CD8 T cells. CD8 T cells were enriched with RosetteSep CD8+ T Cell Enrichment Cocktail and Ficoll-Paque, followed by ACK red cell lysis. The sample holds many counts of this clonotype. What this receptor recognizes is not known. The record has no base qualities; no much larger clone is one base away.

Study-wide conclusions, independent of this receptor: Identical TCR molecules sharing a barcode could cause highly expanded clone sizes to be underestimated. Even against a background of 750,000 to 1,000,000 naive CD8 T cells, spiked-in Jurkat TCR RNA amounting to a single cell's worth was reported to be detectable. Modeling estimated about 3.3 recovered TCR RNA copies per cell, compared with about ten by digital PCR, which implies approximately 30% capture efficiency. When barcode sub-clustering was omitted, TCR diversity was inflated by chimeric consensus sequences, with chimeras reaching as high as 47%. In CMV-specific effector cells, clones with more than 20 RNA copies contained over 98% of molecules, whereas in naive cells such clones contained under 1% of molecules. The naive libraries included spiked-in Jurkat TCR RNA (10 copies' worth), and this Jurkat TCR RNA is not part of the donor repertoire.

Library prep was done by PCR. Sequenced using a NextSeq 500. Bulk TCR libraries were prepared as previously described, using TCR primers listed in Table S5. Purification of total RNA was performed with the Qiagen AllPrep DNA/RNA kit. Before any analysis, reads coming from multiple sequencing runs of the same library were combined into one pool. As for how the authors treated the data: Reads were retained only if an exact TCR constant sequence was present, and the retained reads were trimmed to 150 nt and grouped according to their 12-nt molecular barcodes. Reads inside each barcode group were sub-clustered using a 15% Levenshtein threshold, and a quality-weighted consensus sequence was constructed for each RNA molecule. Non-functional sequences were removed, as were lower-count sequences one edit away from another. Barcode sub-clusters with fewer than 20% of the maximum read count were removed, based on fitting two negative binomial distributions. TCRdb reworked the public reads: Q25 trimming with fastp, MiXCR clone assembly, productive beta chains retained. Rows with one shared CDR3 protein collapse into an entry with the most common genes and DNA. TCRdb's processing, not the authors', yielded these V and J calls. The sample table lists some 97,000 distinct CDR3 sequences, approximately 24% of them with a count of one. The ten largest make up under 1% of the sample.

Sequenced sample: naive CD8+ T cells from blood, with Jurkat cell RNA spiked in. Sample cell subset or site, as interpreted from the label and publication: FACS-sorted CD8+CD4-CCR7+CD45RA+ naive T cells. The receptor comes from a human donor in good health. Some libraries in this study had Jurkat cell RNA spiked in. This chain joins TRBV18 to TRBJ2-6, with the D gene not confidently named. The CDR3 is CASSPPIQISFSGANVLTF. Read as DNA, the sequence is TGTGCCAGCTCACCACCCATTCAAATTAGCTTCTCTGGGGCCAACGTCCTGACTTTC.